What follows are 32 T cell receptor beta chains derived from one specimen sequenced in a study of shared clonotypes between healthy human individuals. Data came from immunoSEQ multiplex PCR; TCRdb stores just in-frame clones and leaves some out. The top ten clones hold about 1.5% of a sample with some 1 million clones, around 74% of them seen once. The sequencing input was memory CD4+ T cells sorted from blood. Subset meaning: CD45RA-negative fraction. The receptors shown here come from a man younger than 30 in good health.

The V call is TRBV28, the J call TRBJ2-1; 8 bases fit TRBD1. The V segment lost 3 bases and the J segment 6 bases; nucleotides outside the gene matches: 10. Germline V gene data show CDR1 as MDHEN and CDR2 as SYDVKM. The CDR3 has 16 amino acids. This chain's CDR3 is CASSLHRTGLRNEQFF. Here the CDR3 DNA reads TGTGCCAGCAGTTTGCATAGGACAGGGTTACGCAATGAGCAGTTCTTC.

This chain connects TRBV10-3 to TRBJ2-7; possibly TRBD2 for D (5 bases). The CDR3 is 16 amino acids. V lost 0 bases, J lost 3 bases, and 15 bases lay in between. Germline CDR1 reads ENHRY; CDR2 reads SYGVKD. In DNA form, the CDR3 reads TGTGCCATCAGTGAGTCAGGAGGAGGTCTTCTCTACGAGCAGTACTTC. Its translation: CAISESGGGLLYEQYF.

Remarks on this clone: Other DNA sequences in the sample encode the same CDR3. The V call is TRBV5-1, the J call TRBJ2-2; 9 bases are shared with TRBD1. Germline loops: CDR1 SGHRS, CDR2 YFSETQ. V trimming: 5 bases; J trimming: 4 bases; junction bases outside the gene matches: 6. CDR3 size: 15 residues. The CDR3 protein is CASSRDRASTGELFF. CDR3 nucleotides: TGCGCCAGCAGTCGGGACAGGGCGAGCACCGGGGAGCTGTTTTTT.

The CDR3: CACRGQPVYEQYF. The DNA for the CDR3 is TGTGCCTGCCGGGGACAACCCGTCTACGAGCAGTACTTC. The chain carries TRBV30 and TRBJ2-7; TRBD1 is a possible D gene (6 bases). The V gene's germline CDR1 is GTSNPN and CDR2 SVGIG (reference sequence). V gave up 6 bases and J gave up 3 bases, with 15 bases separating them. This CDR3 comprises 13 residues.

V usage is TRBV5-4 and J usage is TRBJ1-2; D remains ambiguous. CDR1 and CDR2 (germline): SGHNT, YYREEE (reference sequence). V shed 0 bases and J shed 3 bases, with 12 bases lying between them. CDR3 length: 15 amino acids. The DNA of the CDR3 is TGTGCCAGCAGCTTGGAAGTGGGTAGCCACTATGGCTACACCTTC. Amino acid sequence: CASSLEVGSHYGYTF.

This chain uses TRBV23-1 with TRBJ1-2, with 7 bases lining up with TRBD1. TRBV23-1 is an ORF, with its function uncertain. J gave up 3 bases and V 6 bases, and 13 bases lay outside the gene matches. The CDR3 has 16 amino acids. DNA for the CDR3: TGCGCCAGCAGGCCCATGAGACAGGGAACCTACTATGGCTACACCTTC. It specifies CASRPMRQGTYYGYTF.

Comment on this clone: The junction differs from germline at one of its ends, possibly a read error. This rearrangement joins TRBV7-7 to TRBJ2-2; TRBD2 matches at 10 bases. CDR1 SSHAT and CDR2 FNYEAQ come from the germline V gene (reference sequence). The CDR3 spans 14 residues. CDR3 region: CASRRTSGTGELFF. CDR3 DNA: TGTGCTAGCAGAAGGACTAGCGGCACCGGGGAGCTGTTTTTT. The complete variable domain, with remaining parts taken from reference TRBV7-7 and TRBJ2-2, reads GAGVSQSPRYKVTKRGQDVTLRCDPISSHATLYWYQQALGQGPEFLTYFNYEAQPDKSGLPSDRFSAERPEGSISTLTIQRTEQRDSAMYRCASRRTSGTGELFFGEGSRLTVL.

This clone was seen more than once but under ten times. The chain carries TRBV2 and TRBJ2-7; D call uncertain. Per the germline V gene, CDR1 is SNHLY and CDR2 is FYNNEI. This CDR3 spans 12 amino acids. The V end was cut by 7 bases, the J end by 0 bases, with 7 bases between. CDR3 in DNA: TGTGCCAGCATGAGGAGCTCCTACGAGCAGTACTTC. This gives the protein CASMRSSYEQYF.

The chain recombines TRBV19 with TRBJ1-6; D is undetermined. The length of the CDR3 is 15 residues. Germline CDR1 reads LNHDA; CDR2 reads SQIVND (reference sequence). The germline V and J ends were trimmed by 3 bases and 7 bases, with 13 bases remaining between them. The CDR3 nucleotides are TGTGCCAGTAGTATGATGTCCCTATCCAATTCACCCCTCCACTTT. It translates to CASSMMSLSNSPLHF.

The table lists this clone with many counts. J is TRBJ2-7 and V is TRBV10-3, with D possibly being TRBD1 (6 bases). The CDR3 runs to 14 residues. CDR1 is ENHRY and CDR2 is SYGVKD in the germline V gene. With 6 bases removed from V and 0 bases from J, the gap between germline ends came to 12 bases. For the CDR3, the DNA is TGTGCCATCAGAACAGGGACAACCTCCTACGAGCAGTACTTC. Translating gives CAIRTGTTSYEQYF.

The J gene is TRBJ1-1, the V gene TRBV29-1; 7 nucleotides agree with TRBD1. The germline CDR1 and CDR2 sequences are SQVTM and ANQGSEA. The length of the CDR3 is 14 residues. V gave up 6 bases and J gave up 1 base; unmatched junction bases: 8. In DNA form, the CDR3 reads TGCAGCGTAGAATTGGGACAGACGAACACTGAAGCTTTCTTT. This codes for CSVELGQTNTEAFF. The full variable domain, its missing parts supplied by reference TRBV29-1 and TRBJ1-1, is SAVISQKPSRDICQRGTSLTIQCQVDSQVTMMFWYRQQPGQSLTLIATANQGSEATYESGFVIDKFPISRPNLTFSTLTVSNMSPEDSSIYLCSVELGQTNTEAFFGQGTRLTVV.

The chain combines TRBV6-5 with TRBJ1-3, with a tentative D call TRBD1 (5 bases). The V end lost 2 bases, the J end lost 2 bases, and 10 bases lay between the germline ends. Germline CDR1 reads MNHEY; CDR2 reads SVGAGI. The CDR3 extends over 15 amino acids. Written as DNA, the CDR3 is TGTGCCAGCAGTTACGGGGCAGATCCTGGAAACACCATATATTTT. Amino acids: CASSYGADPGNTIYF.

The chain is built from TRBV11-2 and TRBJ2-7; 10 positions agree with TRBD1. J was trimmed by 1 base and V by 4 bases; bases with no gene match: 10. CDR3 size: 17 residues. Germline CDR1 is SGHAT and CDR2 is FQNNGV. CDR3 protein: CASSSGQGYFGSYEQYF. The CDR3 nucleotides are TGTGCCAGCAGCTCGGGACAGGGGTATTTCGGGTCCTACGAGCAGTACTTC.

The chain couples TRBV15 to TRBJ2-7; D perhaps matches TRBD1 (6 bases). The CDR3 covers 15 residues. Germline V CDR1 and CDR2: LNHNV, YYDKDF (reference sequence). Deletions cut 0 bases from V and 3 bases from J, with 12 bases between. The CDR3 DNA is TGTGCCACCAGCAGAGAGTCAGGGGCGGTCTACGAGCAGTACTTC. Translation gives CATSRESGAVYEQYF.

This clone was found once. This sequence joins TRBV10-3 and TRBJ2-5; D gene ambiguous. Germline loops: CDR1 ENHRY, CDR2 SYGVKD. The CDR3 contains 15 residues. With 0 bases removed from V and 1 base from J, the gap between germline ends came to 9 bases. CDR3 sequence (DNA): TGTGCCATCAGTGAGTCGATCGGGTTCCAAGAGACCCAGTACTTC. This encodes CAISESIGFQETQYF.

The V gene is TRBV2, the J gene TRBJ2-3, with a tentative D call TRBD2 (6 bases). There are 14 residues in the CDR3. V was cut by 1 base and J by 6 bases, with 11 bases left in between. In germline, CDR1 is SNHLY, CDR2 FYNNEI. The CDR3 coding sequence is TGTGCCAGCAGTGAAGTGCGGGCGGGGGATACGCAGTATTTT. It translates to CASSEVRAGDTQYF. The full variable domain, completed using reference TRBV2 and TRBJ2-3, is EPEVTQTPSHQVTQMGQEVILRCVPISNHLYFYWYRQILGQKVEFLVSFYNNEISEKSEIFDDQFSVERPDGSNFTLKIRSTKLEDSAMYFCASSEVRAGDTQYFGPGTRLTVL.

This clone has at least ten counts. The chain recombines TRBV6-6 with TRBJ2-5, with 7 nucleotides matching TRBD1. Germline CDR1 is MNHNY and CDR2 is SVGAGI (reference sequence). Unmatched junction bases numbered 7, after V lost 4 bases and J lost 5 bases. There are 14 residues in the CDR3. The CDR3 sequence is CASSSAGGIETQYF. The CDR3 DNA reads as TGTGCCAGCAGTTCGGCAGGGGGTATCGAGACCCAGTACTTC.

A few counts support this clone. This chain links TRBV12-5 with TRBJ2-7; 12 nucleotides align to TRBD1. Losses at the gene ends were 6 bases for V and 7 bases for J; bases not matched to a gene: 13. The CDR3 consists of 16 residues. Germline lookup yields CDR1 LGHNT and CDR2 FRNRAP. The CDR3 protein is CASGQELGQGAREQYF. Here the CDR3 DNA reads TGTGCTAGTGGACAAGAGTTGGGACAGGGGGCGCGTGAGCAGTACTTC.

This sequence joins TRBV6-1 and TRBJ2-5; either TRBD1 or TRBD2 may supply D (5 bases each). The CDR3 runs 12 residues. CDR1 MNHNS and CDR2 SASEGT come from the germline V gene. The CDR3 spells CVEAGPQETQYF. The CDR3 DNA follows: TGTGTGGAGGCAGGGCCTCAAGAGACCCAGTACTTC.

On this clone itself: A much larger clone sits a single nucleotide away, making a read error possible. The J gene is TRBJ2-2, the V gene TRBV7-9, with D hard to call. Looked up from germline, CDR1 is SEHNR and CDR2 is FQNEAQ (reference sequence). V was clipped by 4 bases and J by 0 bases, with 6 bases between them. The CDR3 loop spans 14 amino acids. The CDR3 spells CASSSGPNTGELFF. The CDR3 nucleotides read TGTGCCAGCAGCTCCGGACCGAACACCGGGGAGCTGTTTTTT.

The chain couples TRBV28 to TRBJ1-5, with a possible D match to TRBD1 (6 bases). Germline values: CDR1 MDHEN, CDR2 SYDVKM. There are 14 residues in the CDR3. The germline V and J ends were trimmed by 4 bases and 1 base, with 8 bases remaining between them. CDR3 sequence reads: CASSSGQSNQPQHF. Written as DNA, the CDR3 is TGTGCCAGCAGTTCAGGACAGAGCAATCAGCCCCAGCATTTT.

The rearrangement joins TRBV5-4 to TRBJ2-6, with 11 bases matching TRBD2. CDR1 and CDR2 (germline): SGHNT, YYREEE (reference sequence). The ends lost 0 bases at V and 10 bases at J; junction bases unmatched: 3. The CDR3 loop spans 15 amino acids. The CDR3 region is CASSLGLAGTNVLTF. In DNA form, the CDR3 reads TGTGCCAGCAGCTTGGGACTAGCGGGGACTAACGTCCTGACTTTC.

There are a few counts of this clone. The CDR3 bases are TGTGCCAGCAGTTATTCAGGACAGGATCAGCCCCAGCATTTT. This translates into CASSYSGQDQPQHF. The rearrangement links TRBV6-6 to TRBJ1-5; 7 bases align to TRBD1. CDR1 and CDR2 (germline): MNHNY, SVGAGI (reference sequence). Trimming at V came to 3 bases and at J to 5 bases, leaving 4 bases not matched to a gene. CDR3 size: 14 residues.

The chain couples TRBV4-1 to TRBJ1-2; D not resolved. The V gene's germline CDR1 is MGHRA and CDR2 YSYEKL. This CDR3 is 16 amino acids long. Trimming took 2 bases from V and 4 from J, leaving 17 bases between them. The CDR3: CASSQPSVHKLYGYTF. The CDR3 nucleotides are TGCGCCAGCAGCCAACCAAGTGTGCACAAACTCTATGGCTACACCTTC.

The chain couples TRBV4-2 to TRBJ2-3, with a tentative D call TRBD2 (6 bases). V shed 0 bases and J shed 5 bases, with 15 bases lying between them. Germline CDR1 is LGHNA and CDR2 is YNFKEQ. The CDR3 extends over 16 amino acids. CDR3 residues: CASSQETSPGRDTQYF. The CDR3 DNA reads TGTGCCAGCAGCCAAGAAACTAGCCCCGGGAGAGATACGCAGTATTTT.

Regarding this clone: The same CDR3 can be traced to other DNA sequences in this sample. This chain uses TRBV2 with TRBJ1-5; TRBD1 matches 10 bases. CDR1 and CDR2 from the germline V gene are SNHLY and FYNNEI. V shed 6 bases, J shed 1 base, and the junction held 3 bases outside the gene matches. This CDR3 has 15 amino acids. The CDR3 loop is CASSEGQGSNQPQHF. The CDR3 DNA follows: TGTGCCAGCAGCGAGGGACAGGGGAGCAATCAGCCCCAGCATTTT.

This sequence joins TRBV4-1 and TRBJ1-4; no definite D call. This CDR3 has 13 residues. CDR1 MGHRA and CDR2 YSYEKL come from the germline V gene. The V end was cut by 1 base, the J end by 13 bases, with 13 bases between. Here the CDR3 DNA reads TGCGCCAGCAGCCAAGGGATGCGTTTGGGACTGTTTTTT. Encoded protein: CASSQGMRLGLFF.

This clone was seen only a few times. The rearrangement uses TRBV5-6 and TRBJ2-7; D is unclear. CDR1 is SGHDT and CDR2 is YYEEEE in the germline V gene. V gave up 4 bases and J gave up 3 bases, with 17 bases separating them. The CDR3 is 15 residues long. The DNA of the CDR3 is TGTGCCAGCAGCCTATTTATGGCCCAAGGCTACGAGCAGTACTTC. Its translation is CASSLFMAQGYEQYF.

V usage is TRBV10-1 and J usage is TRBJ2-3, with D possibly TRBD2 on 6 matching bases. The CDR3 runs 13 residues. CDR1 is WNHNN, CDR2 SYGVQD, per germline (reference sequence). Trimming removed 6 bases at V and 8 bases at J, with 15 bases between. This CDR3 reads CASREGPTSTQYF. In DNA, the CDR3 is TGCGCCAGCAGGGAGGGCCCGACTAGTACGCAGTATTTT.

This sequence joins TRBV7-2 and TRBJ2-1; no reliable D call. The germline V gene encodes CDR1 SGHTA and CDR2 FQGNSA. Trimming removed 1 base from V and 4 bases from J, with 11 bases in between. The CDR3 length is 15 residues. The CDR3 reads CASSLVRLSYNEQFF. DNA for the CDR3: TGTGCCAGCAGCTTAGTTCGTCTCTCTTACAATGAGCAGTTCTTC.

CDR3 nucleotide sequence: TGTGCCTGGAGAGTCGACACCGGGGAGCTGTTTTTT. Translation gives CAWRVDTGELFF. The genes are TRBV30 and TRBJ2-2; D not resolved. The germline V gene encodes CDR1 GTSNPN and CDR2 SVGIG (reference sequence). This CDR3 spans 12 amino acids. Deletions cut 3 bases from V and 3 bases from J, with 5 bases between.

This chain uses TRBV5-1 with TRBJ1-5, with D perhaps TRBD1 (5 bases). The CDR3 runs to 14 residues. Germline V gene lookup returns CDR1 SGHRS and CDR2 YFSETQ. Trimming took 4 bases from V and 7 from J, leaving 15 bases between them. CDR3 amino acids: CASSEGSSGQPQHF. In nucleotides, the CDR3 is TGCGCCAGCAGCGAGGGGTCCTCCGGGCAGCCCCAGCATTTT.